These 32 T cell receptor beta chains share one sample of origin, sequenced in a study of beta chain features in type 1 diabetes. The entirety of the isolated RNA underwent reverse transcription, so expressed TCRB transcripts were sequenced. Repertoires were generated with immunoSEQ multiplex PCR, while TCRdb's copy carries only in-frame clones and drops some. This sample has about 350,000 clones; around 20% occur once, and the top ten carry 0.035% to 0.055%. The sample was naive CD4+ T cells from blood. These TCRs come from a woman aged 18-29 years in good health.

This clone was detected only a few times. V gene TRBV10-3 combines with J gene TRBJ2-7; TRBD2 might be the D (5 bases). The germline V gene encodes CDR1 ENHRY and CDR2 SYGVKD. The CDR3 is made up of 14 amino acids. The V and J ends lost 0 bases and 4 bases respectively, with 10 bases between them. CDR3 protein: CAISESTGGYEQYF. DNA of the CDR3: TGTGCCATCAGTGAGTCGACGGGCGGGTACGAGCAGTACTTC.

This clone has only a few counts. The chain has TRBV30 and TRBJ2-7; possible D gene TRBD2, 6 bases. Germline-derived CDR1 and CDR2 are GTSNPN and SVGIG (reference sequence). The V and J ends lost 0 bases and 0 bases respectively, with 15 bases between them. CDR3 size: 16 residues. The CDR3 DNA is TGTGCCTGGAGTGTACCCGGGAGCCAGGGCTCCTACGAGCAGTACTTC. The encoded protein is CAWSVPGSQGSYEQYF.

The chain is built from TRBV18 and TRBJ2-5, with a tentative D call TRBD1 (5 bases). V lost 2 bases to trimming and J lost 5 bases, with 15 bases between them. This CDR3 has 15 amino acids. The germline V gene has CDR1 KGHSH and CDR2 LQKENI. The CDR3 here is CASSPNQGSQETQYF. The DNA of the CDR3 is TGTGCCAGCTCACCAAATCAGGGATCTCAGGAGACCCAGTACTTC.

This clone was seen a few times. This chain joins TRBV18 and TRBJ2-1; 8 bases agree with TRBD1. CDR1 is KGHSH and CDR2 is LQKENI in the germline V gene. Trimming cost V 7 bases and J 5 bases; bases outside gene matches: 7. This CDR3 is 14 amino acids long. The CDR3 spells CASLYSTGDNEQFF. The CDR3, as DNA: TGTGCCAGCTTATACTCGACAGGGGACAATGAGCAGTTCTTC.

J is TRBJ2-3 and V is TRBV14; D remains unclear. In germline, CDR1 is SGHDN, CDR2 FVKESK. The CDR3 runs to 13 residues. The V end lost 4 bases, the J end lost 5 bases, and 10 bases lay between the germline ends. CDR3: CASSPRLGDTQYF. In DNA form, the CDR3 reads TGTGCCAGCAGCCCCAGACTGGGAGATACGCAGTATTTT.

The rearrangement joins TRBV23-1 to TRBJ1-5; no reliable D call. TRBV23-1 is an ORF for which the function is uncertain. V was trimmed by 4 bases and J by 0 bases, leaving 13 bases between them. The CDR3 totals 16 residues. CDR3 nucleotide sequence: TGCGCCAGCAGTCCCCCCCCAACGGGTAGCAATCAGCCCCAGCATTTT. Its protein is CASSPPPTGSNQPQHF.

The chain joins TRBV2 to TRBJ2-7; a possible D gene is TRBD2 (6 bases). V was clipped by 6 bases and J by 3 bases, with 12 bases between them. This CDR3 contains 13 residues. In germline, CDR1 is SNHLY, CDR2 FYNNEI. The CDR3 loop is CASRNWGDYEQYF. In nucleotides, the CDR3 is TGTGCCAGCAGGAACTGGGGGGACTACGAGCAGTACTTC.

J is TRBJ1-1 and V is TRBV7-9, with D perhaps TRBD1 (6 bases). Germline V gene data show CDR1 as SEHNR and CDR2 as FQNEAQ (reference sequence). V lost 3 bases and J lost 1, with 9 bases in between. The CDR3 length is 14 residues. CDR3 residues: CASSLGGGNTEAFF. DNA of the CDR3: TGTGCCAGCAGCTTGGGAGGGGGGAACACTGAAGCTTTCTTT.

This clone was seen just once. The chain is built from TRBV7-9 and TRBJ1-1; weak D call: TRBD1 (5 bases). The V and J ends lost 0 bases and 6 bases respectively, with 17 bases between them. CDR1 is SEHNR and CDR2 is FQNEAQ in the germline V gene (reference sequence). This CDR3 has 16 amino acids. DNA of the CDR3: TGTGCCAGCAGCTTAGCGCGGACAAGTTATATGGCTGAAGCTTTCTTT. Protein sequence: CASSLARTSYMAEAFF.

The CDR3 DNA reads as TGCGCCAGCAGCAACGGGGAGGTGGGCACTGAAGCTTTCTTT. It specifies CASSNGEVGTEAFF. The V and J genes are TRBV5-1 and TRBJ1-1; D is unclear. V lost 4 bases and J 4 bases, leaving 14 bases between the germline ends. The CDR3 is 14 amino acids. Germline V gene lookup returns CDR1 SGHRS and CDR2 YFSETQ.

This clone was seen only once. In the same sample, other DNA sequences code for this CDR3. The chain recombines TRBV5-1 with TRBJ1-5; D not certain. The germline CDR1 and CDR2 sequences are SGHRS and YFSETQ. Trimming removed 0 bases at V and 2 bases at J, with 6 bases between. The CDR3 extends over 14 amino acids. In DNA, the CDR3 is TGCGCCAGCAGCTTGGCCGGGGGCAATCAGCCCCAGCATTTT. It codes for CASSLAGGNQPQHF. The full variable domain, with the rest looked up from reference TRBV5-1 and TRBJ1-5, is KAGVTQTPRYLIKTRGQQVTLSCSPISGHRSVSWYQQTPGQGLQFLFEYFSETQRNKGNFPGRFSGRQFSNSRSEMNVSTLELGDSALYLCASSLAGGNQPQHFGDGTRLSIL.

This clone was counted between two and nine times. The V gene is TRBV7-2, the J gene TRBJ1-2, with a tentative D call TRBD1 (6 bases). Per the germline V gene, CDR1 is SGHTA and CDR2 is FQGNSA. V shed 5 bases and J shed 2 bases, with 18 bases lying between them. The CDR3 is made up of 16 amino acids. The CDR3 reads CASSQAGTGKNYGYTF. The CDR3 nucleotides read TGTGCCAGCAGCCAAGCGGGAACAGGGAAGAACTATGGCTACACCTTC. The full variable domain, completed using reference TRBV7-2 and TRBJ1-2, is GAGVSQSPSNKVTEKGKDVELRCDPISGHTALYWYRQSLGQGLEFLIYFQGNSAPDKSGLPSDRFSAERTGGSVSTLTIQRTQQEDSAVYLCASSQAGTGKNYGYTFGSGTRLTVV.

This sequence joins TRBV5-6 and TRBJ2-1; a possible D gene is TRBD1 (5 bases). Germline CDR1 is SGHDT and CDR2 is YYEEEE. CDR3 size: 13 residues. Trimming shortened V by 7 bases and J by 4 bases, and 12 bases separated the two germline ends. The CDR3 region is CASRSGSYNEQFF. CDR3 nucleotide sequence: TGTGCCAGCCGATCAGGGTCTTACAATGAGCAGTTCTTC. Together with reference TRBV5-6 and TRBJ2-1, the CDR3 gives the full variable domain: DAGVTQSPTHLIKTRGQQVTLRCSPKSGHDTVSWYQQALGQGPQFIFQYYEEEERQRGNFPDRFSGHQFPNYSSELNVNALLLGDSALYLCASRSGSYNEQFFGPGTRLTVL.

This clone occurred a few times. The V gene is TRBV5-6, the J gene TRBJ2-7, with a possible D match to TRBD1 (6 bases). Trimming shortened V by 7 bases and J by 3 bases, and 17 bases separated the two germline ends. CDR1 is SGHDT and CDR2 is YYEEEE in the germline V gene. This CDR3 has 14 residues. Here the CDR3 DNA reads TGTGCCAGCGTCCGGACAGCGCGGAGCTACGAGCAGTACTTC. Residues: CASVRTARSYEQYF.

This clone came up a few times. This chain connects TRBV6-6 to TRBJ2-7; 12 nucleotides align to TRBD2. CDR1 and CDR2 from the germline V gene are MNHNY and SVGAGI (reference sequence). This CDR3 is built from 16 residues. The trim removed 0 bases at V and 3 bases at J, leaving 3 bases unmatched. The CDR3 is CASSYSGTSGFYEQYF. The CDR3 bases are TGTGCCAGCAGTTACTCGGGGACTAGCGGGTTCTACGAGCAGTACTTC.

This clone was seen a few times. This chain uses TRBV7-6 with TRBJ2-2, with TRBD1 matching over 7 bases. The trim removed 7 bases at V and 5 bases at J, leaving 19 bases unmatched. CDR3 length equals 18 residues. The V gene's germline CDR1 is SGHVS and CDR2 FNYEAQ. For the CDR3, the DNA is TGTGCCAGCAATTACCCCACTACAGACAGGGACACGACCGGGGAGCTGTTTTTT. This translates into CASNYPTTDRDTTGELFF.

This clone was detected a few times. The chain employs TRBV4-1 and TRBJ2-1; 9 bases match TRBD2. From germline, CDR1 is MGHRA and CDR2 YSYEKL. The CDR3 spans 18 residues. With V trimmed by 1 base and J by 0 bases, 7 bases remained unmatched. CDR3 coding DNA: TGCGCCAGCAGCCAAGGAGCGGGGGGCCTTAGCTCCTACAATGAGCAGTTCTTC. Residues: CASSQGAGGLSSYNEQFF.

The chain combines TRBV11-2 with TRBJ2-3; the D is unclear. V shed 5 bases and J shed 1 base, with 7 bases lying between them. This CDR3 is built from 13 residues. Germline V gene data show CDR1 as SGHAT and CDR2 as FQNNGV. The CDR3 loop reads CASSEAGTDTQYF. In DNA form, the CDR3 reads TGTGCCAGCAGCGAGGCCGGCACAGATACGCAGTATTTT.

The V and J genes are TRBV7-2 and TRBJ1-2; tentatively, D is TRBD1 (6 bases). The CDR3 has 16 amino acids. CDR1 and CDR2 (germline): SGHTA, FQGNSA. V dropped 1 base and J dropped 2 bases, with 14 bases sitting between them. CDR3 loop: CASSLVAYRDNYGYTF. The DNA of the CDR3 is TGTGCCAGCAGCTTAGTCGCCTACAGGGACAACTATGGCTACACCTTC.

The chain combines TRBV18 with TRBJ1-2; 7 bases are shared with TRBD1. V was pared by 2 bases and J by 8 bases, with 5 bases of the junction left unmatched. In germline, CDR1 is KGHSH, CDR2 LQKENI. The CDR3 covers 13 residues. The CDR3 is CASSPKGAEGYTF. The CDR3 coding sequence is TGTGCCAGCTCACCAAAGGGGGCGGAAGGCTACACCTTC.

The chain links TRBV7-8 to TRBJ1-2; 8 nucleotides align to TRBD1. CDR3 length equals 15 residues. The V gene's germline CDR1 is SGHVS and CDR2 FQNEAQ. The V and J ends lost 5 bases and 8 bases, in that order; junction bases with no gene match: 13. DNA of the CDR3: TGTGCCAGCAGCCCCGGCAGGGGGCGAGTACGAGGCTACACCTTC. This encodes CASSPGRGRVRGYTF.

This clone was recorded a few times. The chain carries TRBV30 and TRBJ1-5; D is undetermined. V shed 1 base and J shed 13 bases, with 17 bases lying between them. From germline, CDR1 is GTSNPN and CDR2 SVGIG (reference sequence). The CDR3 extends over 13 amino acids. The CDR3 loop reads CAWSAPPIQVQHF. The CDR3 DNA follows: TGTGCCTGGAGTGCACCCCCTATCCAGGTTCAGCATTTT.

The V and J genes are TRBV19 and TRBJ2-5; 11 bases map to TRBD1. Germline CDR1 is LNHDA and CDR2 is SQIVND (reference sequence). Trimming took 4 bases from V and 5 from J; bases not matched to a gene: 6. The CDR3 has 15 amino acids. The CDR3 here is CASSTTGQGGETQYF. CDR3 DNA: TGTGCCAGTAGTACAACGGGACAGGGGGGTGAGACCCAGTACTTC.

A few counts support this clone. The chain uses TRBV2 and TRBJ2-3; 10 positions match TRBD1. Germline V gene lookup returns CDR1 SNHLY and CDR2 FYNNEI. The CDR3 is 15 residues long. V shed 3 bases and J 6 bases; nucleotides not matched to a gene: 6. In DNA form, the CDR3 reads TGTGCCAGCAGTGATGAGGGACAGGGGTATGATACGCAGTATTTT. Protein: CASSDEGQGYDTQYF.

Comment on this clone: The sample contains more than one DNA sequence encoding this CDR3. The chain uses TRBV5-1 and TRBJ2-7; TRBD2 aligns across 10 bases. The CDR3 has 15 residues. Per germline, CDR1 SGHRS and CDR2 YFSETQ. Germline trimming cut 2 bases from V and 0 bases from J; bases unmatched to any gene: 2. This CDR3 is CASSFLAGASYEQYF. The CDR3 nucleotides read TGCGCCAGCAGCTTTCTAGCGGGAGCCTCCTACGAGCAGTACTTC.

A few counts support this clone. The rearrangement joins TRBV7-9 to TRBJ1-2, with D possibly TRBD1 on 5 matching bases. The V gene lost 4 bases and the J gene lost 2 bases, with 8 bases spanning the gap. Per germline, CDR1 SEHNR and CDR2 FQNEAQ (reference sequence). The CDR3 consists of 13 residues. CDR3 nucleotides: TGTGCCAGCAGCTCACGGGGGAACTATGGCTACACCTTC. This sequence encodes CASSSRGNYGYTF.

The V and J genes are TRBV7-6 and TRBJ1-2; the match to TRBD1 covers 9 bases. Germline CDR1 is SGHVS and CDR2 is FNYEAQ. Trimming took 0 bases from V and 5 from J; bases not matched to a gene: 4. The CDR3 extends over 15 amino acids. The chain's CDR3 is CASSLALGQGYGYTF. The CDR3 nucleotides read TGTGCCAGCAGCTTAGCGCTAGGACAGGGGTATGGCTACACCTTC.

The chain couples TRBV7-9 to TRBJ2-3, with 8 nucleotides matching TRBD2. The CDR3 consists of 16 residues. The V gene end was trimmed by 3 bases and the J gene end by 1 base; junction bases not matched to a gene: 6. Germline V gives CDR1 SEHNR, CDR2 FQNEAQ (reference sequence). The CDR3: CASSFSLTSGTDTQYF. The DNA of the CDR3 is TGTGCCAGCAGCTTCTCCTTGACTAGCGGCACAGATACGCAGTATTTT.

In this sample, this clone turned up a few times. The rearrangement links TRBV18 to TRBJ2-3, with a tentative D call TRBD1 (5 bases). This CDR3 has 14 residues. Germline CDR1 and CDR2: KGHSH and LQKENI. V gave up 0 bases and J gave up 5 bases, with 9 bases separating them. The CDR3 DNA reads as TGTGCCAGCTCACCACCTGCAGGGTTAGATACGCAGTATTTT. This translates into CASSPPAGLDTQYF.

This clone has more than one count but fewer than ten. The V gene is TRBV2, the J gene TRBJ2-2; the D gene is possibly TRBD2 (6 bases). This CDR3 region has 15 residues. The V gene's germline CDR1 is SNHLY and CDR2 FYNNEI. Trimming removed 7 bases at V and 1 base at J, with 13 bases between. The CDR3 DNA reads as TGTGCCAGCAATACGGAAGCGGGGAACACCGGGGAGCTGTTTTTT. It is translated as CASNTEAGNTGELFF.

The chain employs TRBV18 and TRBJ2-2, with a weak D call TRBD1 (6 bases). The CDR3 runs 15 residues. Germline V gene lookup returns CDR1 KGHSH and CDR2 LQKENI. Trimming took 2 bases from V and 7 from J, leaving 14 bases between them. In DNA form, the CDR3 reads TGTGCCAGCTCACCAGGACAGTCCGGTAACGGGGAGCTGTTTTTT. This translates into CASSPGQSGNGELFF.

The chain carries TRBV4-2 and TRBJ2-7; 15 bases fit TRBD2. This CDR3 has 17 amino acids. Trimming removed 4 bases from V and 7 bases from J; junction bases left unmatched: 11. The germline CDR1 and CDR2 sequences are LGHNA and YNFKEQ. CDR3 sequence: CASSPPRTSGRAQEQYF. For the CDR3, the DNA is TGTGCCAGCAGCCCCCCCCGGACTAGCGGGAGGGCCCAAGAGCAGTACTTC.